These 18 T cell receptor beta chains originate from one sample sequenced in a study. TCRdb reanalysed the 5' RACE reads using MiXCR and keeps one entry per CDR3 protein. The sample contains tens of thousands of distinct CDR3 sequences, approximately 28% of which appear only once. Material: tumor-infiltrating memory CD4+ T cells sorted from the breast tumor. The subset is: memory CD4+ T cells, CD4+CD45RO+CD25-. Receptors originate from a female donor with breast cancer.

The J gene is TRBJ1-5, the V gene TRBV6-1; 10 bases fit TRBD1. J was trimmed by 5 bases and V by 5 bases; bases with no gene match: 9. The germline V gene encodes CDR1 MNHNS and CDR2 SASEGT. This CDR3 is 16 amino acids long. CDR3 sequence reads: CASSTGTGELYQPQHF. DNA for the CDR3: TGTGCCAGCAGTACCGGGACAGGGGAACTCTATCAGCCCCAGCATTTT.

In DNA, the CDR3 is TGTGCCACGGGACAGGGGAACACCGGGGAGCTGTTTTTT. As protein: CATGQGNTGELFF. The chain carries TRBV28 and TRBJ2-2; 9 bases are a match to TRBD1. This CDR3 is 13 amino acids long. Trimming took 10 bases from V and 1 from J; bases not matched to a gene: 1. Germline loops: CDR1 MDHEN, CDR2 SYDVKM.

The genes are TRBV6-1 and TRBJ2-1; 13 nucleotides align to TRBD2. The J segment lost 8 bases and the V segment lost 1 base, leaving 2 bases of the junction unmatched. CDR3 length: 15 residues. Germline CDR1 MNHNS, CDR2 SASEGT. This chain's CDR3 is CASSEGTSGSYEQFF. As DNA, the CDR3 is TGTGCCAGCAGTGAAGGGACTAGCGGGAGCTATGAGCAGTTCTTC.

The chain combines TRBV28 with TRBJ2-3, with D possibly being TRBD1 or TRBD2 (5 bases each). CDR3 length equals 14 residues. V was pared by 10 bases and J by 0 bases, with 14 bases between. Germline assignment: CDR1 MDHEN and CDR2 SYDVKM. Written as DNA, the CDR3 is TGTGCCATACGGGACGGACTTAGCACAGATACGCAGTATTTT. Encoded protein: CAIRDGLSTDTQYF.

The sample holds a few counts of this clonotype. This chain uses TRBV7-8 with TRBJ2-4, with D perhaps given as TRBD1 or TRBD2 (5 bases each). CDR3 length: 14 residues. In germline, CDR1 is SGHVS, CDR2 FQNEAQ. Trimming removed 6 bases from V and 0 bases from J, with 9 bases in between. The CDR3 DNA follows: TGTGCCAGCAGTCGAGGGGAAGCCAAAAACATTCAGTACTTC. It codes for CASSRGEAKNIQYF.

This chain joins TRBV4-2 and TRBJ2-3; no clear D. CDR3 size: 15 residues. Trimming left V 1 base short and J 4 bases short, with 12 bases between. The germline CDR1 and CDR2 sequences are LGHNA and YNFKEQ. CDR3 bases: TGTGCCAGCAGCCAAGGCCTGACCCTCCCAGATACGCAGTATTTT. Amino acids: CASSQGLTLPDTQYF.

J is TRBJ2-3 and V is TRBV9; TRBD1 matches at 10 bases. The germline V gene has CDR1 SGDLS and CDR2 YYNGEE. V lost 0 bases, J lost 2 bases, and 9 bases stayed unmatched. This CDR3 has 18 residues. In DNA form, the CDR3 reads TGTGCCAGCAGCGTAGCCCCGCCCGGACAGGGGGTCACAGATACGCAGTATTTT. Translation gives CASSVAPPGQGVTDTQYF.

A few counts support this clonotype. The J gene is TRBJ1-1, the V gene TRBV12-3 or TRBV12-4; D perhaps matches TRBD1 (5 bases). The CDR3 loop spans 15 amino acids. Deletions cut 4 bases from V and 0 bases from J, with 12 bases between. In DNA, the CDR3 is TGTGCCAGCAGTTCGGGACCCTTTATGAACACTGAAGCTTTCTTT. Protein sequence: CASSSGPFMNTEAFF.

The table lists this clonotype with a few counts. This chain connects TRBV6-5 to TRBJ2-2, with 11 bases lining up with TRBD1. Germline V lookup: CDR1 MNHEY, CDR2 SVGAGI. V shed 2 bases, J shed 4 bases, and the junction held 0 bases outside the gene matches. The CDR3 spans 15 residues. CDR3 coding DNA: TGTGCCAGCAGTTACGGGACAGGGGGCACCGGGGAGCTGTTTTTT. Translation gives CASSYGTGGTGELFF.

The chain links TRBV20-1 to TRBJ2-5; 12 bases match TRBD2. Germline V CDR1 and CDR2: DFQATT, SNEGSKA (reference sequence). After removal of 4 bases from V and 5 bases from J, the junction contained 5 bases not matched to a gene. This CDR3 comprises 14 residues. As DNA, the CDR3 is TGCAGTGCTATTAGACTAGCGGGAGTGGAGACCCAGTACTTC. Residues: CSAIRLAGVETQYF.

The CDR3 bases are TGTGCCAGCAGTTCGGGACTAGCGGGGTTGGCCGAGCAGTACTTC. As protein: CASSSGLAGLAEQYF. The rearrangement joins TRBV27 to TRBJ2-7, with TRBD2 identical over 13 bases. V was pared by 4 bases and J by 6 bases, with 6 bases of the junction left unmatched. CDR3 length: 15 amino acids. Germline CDR1 and CDR2: MNHEY and SMNVEV (reference sequence).

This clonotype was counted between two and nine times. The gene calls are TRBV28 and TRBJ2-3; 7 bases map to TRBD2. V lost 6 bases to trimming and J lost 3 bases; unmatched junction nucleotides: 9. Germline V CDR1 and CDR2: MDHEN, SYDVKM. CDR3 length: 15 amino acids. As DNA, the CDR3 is TGTGCCAGCAGGGATCGGGGAGGGTGGACAGATACGCAGTATTTT. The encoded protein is CASRDRGGWTDTQYF.

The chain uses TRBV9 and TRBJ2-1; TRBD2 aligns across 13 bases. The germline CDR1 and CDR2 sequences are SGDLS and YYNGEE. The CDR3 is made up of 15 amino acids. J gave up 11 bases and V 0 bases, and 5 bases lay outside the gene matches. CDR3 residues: CASSVGGLAGRKQFF. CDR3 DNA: TGTGCCAGCAGCGTAGGGGGACTAGCGGGACGTAAGCAGTTCTTC.

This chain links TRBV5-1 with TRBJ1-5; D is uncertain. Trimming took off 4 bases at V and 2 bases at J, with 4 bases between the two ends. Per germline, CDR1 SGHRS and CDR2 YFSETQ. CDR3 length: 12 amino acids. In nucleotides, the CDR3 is TGCGCCAGCAGCGGTTGCAATCAGCCCCAGCATTTT. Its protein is CASSGCNQPQHF. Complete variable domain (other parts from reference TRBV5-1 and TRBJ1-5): KAGVTQTPRYLIKTRGQQVTLSCSPISGHRSVSWYQQTPGQGLQFLFEYFSETQRNKGNFPGRFSGRQFSNSRSEMNVSTLELGDSALYLCASSGCNQPQHFGDGTRLSIL.

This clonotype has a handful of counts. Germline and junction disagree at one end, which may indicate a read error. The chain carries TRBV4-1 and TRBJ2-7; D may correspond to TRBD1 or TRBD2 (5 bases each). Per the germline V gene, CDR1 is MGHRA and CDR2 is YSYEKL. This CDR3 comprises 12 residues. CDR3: CASSQAGADPRF. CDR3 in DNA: TGCGCCAGCAGCCAAGCCGGGGCAGACCCACGCTTC.

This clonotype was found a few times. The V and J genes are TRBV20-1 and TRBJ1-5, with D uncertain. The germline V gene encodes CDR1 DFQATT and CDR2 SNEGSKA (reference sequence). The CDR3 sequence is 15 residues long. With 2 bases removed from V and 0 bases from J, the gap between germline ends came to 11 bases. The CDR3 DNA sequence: TGCAGTGCTAGACCATCCGGTCGTAGCAATCAGCCCCAGCATTTT. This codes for CSARPSGRSNQPQHF.

The CDR3 loop reads CASSSYGGGTEAFF. The CDR3 nucleotides read TGTGCCAGCAGTTCCTACGGGGGTGGAACTGAAGCTTTCTTT. V gene TRBV27 combines with J gene TRBJ1-1; weak D call: TRBD1 (5 bases). The CDR3 runs to 14 residues. CDR1 is MNHEY and CDR2 is SMNVEV in the germline V gene (reference sequence). Trimming pared 4 bases from V and 5 bases from J, leaving 14 bases between.

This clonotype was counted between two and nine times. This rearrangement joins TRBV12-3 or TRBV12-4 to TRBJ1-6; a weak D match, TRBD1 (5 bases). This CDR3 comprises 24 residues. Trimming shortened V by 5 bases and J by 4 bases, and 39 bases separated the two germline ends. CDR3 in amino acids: CASSPRGRRISRGSLTPYNSPLHF. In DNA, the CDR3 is TGTGCCAGCAGTCCCCGGGGACGGAGGATAAGTAGGGGATCACTTACTCCGTATAATTCACCCCTCCACTTT.